Listed below are T cell receptor beta chains from one sample, sequenced in a study of cytomegalovirus exposure and HLA in healthy donors. The assay was immunoSEQ multiplex PCR, and TCRdb's table has in-frame clones only and misses some. Altogether around 67,000 clones are present, approximately 58% being singletons, with the ten largest covering more than 2.5%. Sequencing was done on a sample of PBMCs. These receptors originate from a woman aged 45-59 years in good health and CMV-seronegative. CDR3s include the opening cysteine and the closing phenylalanine or tryptophan. The D gene is left open where the match is weak.

J	V	D	length	CDR3
TRBJ2-7	TRBV18	TRBD1	15	CASSRGQGPIYEQYF
TRBJ2-1	TRBV9	TRBD2	15	CASSPSSGGYNEQFF
TRBJ2-3	TRBV7-9	.	15	CASSFRQMSTDTQYF
TRBJ2-5	TRBV4-2	TRBD2	17	CVSSQGRSGRVAETQYF
TRBJ2-7	TRBV10-3	.	12	CATAGGSYEQYF
TRBJ2-3	TRBV18	.	14	CASSPPGLPDTQYF
TRBJ2-5	TRBV29-1	TRBD1	14	CSVPSTGLVETQYF
TRBJ1-1	TRBV10-3	TRBD1	16	CAIRGHLTGDGTEAFF
TRBJ2-7	TRBV5-1	TRBD2	15	CASSLGLASTYEQYF
TRBJ1-2	TRBV19	.	16	CASTGSDPILNYGYTF
TRBJ2-3	TRBV6-6	.	12	CASDRGTDTQYF
TRBJ1-1	TRBV6-5	.	14	CASSYVPGNTEAFF
TRBJ1-2	TRBV6-5	TRBD1	13	CASRDRGFNGYTF
TRBJ2-6	TRBV5-4	.	16	CASSFTQASGANVLTF
TRBJ2-5	TRBV9	TRBD2	15	CASSVLSGGQETQYF
TRBJ2-5	TRBV20-1	.	10	CSARSETQYF
TRBJ1-1	TRBV14	.	13	CASSQQGNTEAFF
TRBJ2-5	TRBV11-3	.	11	CASSSPGTQYF
TRBJ2-1	TRBV7-3	TRBD2	15	CASSLIAGGYSEQFF
TRBJ1-2	TRBV4-1	.	15	CASSQVVQRDYGYTF
TRBJ1-2	TRBV27	TRBD1	16	CASSLRGQGANGGYTF
TRBJ2-3	TRBV6-4	.	17	CASSRNPLGRDTDTQYF
TRBJ1-3	TRBV10-3	.	12	CAIFSSGNTIYF
TRBJ2-7	TRBV15	.	12	CATSREGGEQYF
TRBJ2-5	TRBV29-1	TRBD1	14	CSVCVDRGVETQYF
TRBJ1-1	TRBV28	TRBD1	15	CASSSWDRRNTEAFF
TRBJ2-2	TRBV28	.	13	CASILQGTGELFF
TRBJ2-2	TRBV14	TRBD1	16	CASSRQQGERIGELFF
TRBJ2-1	TRBV30	TRBD2	15	CAWSLGLNLRSEQFF
TRBJ2-7	TRBV11-1	.	14	CASSFWAGSGEQYF
TRBJ2-7	TRBV7-8	.	14	CASSEGGGGREQYF
TRBJ2-7	TRBV28	.	12	CASSLGFYEQYF
TRBJ2-7	TRBV5-6	.	12	CASSLFLYEQYF
TRBJ1-2	TRBV6-5	TRBD1	14	CASSYLQGWRGYTF
TRBJ1-4	TRBV7-2	.	15	CASSRRQTTNEKLFF
TRBJ2-7	TRBV6-5	TRBD2	15	CASSYSPAGEGEQYF
TRBJ2-1	TRBV27	.	16	CASSRWDTSSYNEQFF
TRBJ2-7	TRBV5-1	TRBD2	17	CASSFSLGTGTSVEQYF
TRBJ2-7	TRBV27	.	15	CASSFNPDKGSEQYF
TRBJ1-2	TRBV5-1	.	15	CASSFDSNGVSGYTF
TRBJ2-4	TRBV19	TRBD2	15	CASSVTSGTANIQYF
TRBJ1-1	TRBV28	TRBD1	15	CASSLFTGANTEAFF
TRBJ2-5	TRBV27	TRBD2	14	CASRALAGKETQYF
TRBJ1-1	TRBV9	TRBD1	19	CASSLLEVLTGEGNTEAFF
TRBJ2-7	TRBV7-2	.	14	CASSLETNIYEQYF
TRBJ2-1	TRBV4-2	.	17	CASSQDNPFGLRNEQFF
TRBJ2-7	TRBV15	.	14	CATSRDLGDYEQYF
TRBJ1-2	TRBV7-2	TRBD1	15	CASSLGQGTYYGYTF
TRBJ2-3	TRBV7-9	TRBD1	15	CASSLAGGEGDTQYF
TRBJ1-1	TRBV4-2	.	12	CASSQVGQEAFF
TRBJ1-2	TRBV30	.	12	CAWSPGLYGYTF
TRBJ1-2	TRBV7-2	.	16	CASSLGAPQTGLGYTF
TRBJ1-4	TRBV7-2	TRBD1	15	CASSVTGQYNEKLFF
TRBJ1-2	TRBV30	.	15	CAWRTPGPRGYGYTF
TRBJ2-1	TRBV5-1	.	15	CASSLGSGPRGEQFF